Below are 7 T cell receptor beta chains sequenced from a single sample in a study of T-cell reconstitution after alpha-beta-depleted transplantation in children. Unique molecular identifiers tagged the TCRbeta library. TCRdb fed the PCR reads into MiXCR, producing one record per CDR3 protein. Of over 400,000 distinct CDR3 sequences in the sample, about an eighth were seen once. The source material was PBMCs from the stem cell graft donor, sampled from the stem cell graft. The source is a human donor who donated a stem cell graft to a child with combined immunodeficiency.

The gene calls are TRBV2 and TRBJ2-5; TRBD1 or TRBD2 may be the D gene (5 bases each). V lost 6 bases, J lost 0 bases, and 14 bases lay in between. The germline gives CDR1 SNHLY, CDR2 FYNNEI. The CDR3 length is 15 residues. The CDR3 sequence is CASRPRDRYQETQYF. The CDR3 DNA is TGTGCCAGCAGGCCCCGGGACCGATACCAAGAGACCCAGTACTTC.

In its sample, this clonotype was seen many times. V usage is TRBV11-2 and J usage is TRBJ2-7; the match to TRBD1 covers 9 bases. The CDR3 has 14 amino acids. Per the germline V gene, CDR1 is SGHAT and CDR2 is FQNNGV. The trim removed 3 bases at V and 6 bases at J, leaving 6 bases unmatched. The CDR3, as DNA: TGTGCCAGCAGCTTGGCAAGGACAGGGGCCGAGCAGTACTTC. Translation: CASSLARTGAEQYF. Full variable domain (remainder filled in from reference TRBV11-2 and TRBJ2-7): EAGVAQSPRYKIIEKRQSVAFWCNPISGHATLYWYQQILGQGPKLLIQFQNNGVVDDSQLPKDRFSAERLKGVDSTLKIQPAKLEDSAVYLCASSLARTGAEQYFGPGTRLTVT.

The V and J genes are TRBV3-1 and TRBJ1-2, with a weak D call TRBD1 (5 bases). Trimming removed 5 bases from V and 2 bases from J, with 15 bases in between. The CDR3 has 15 residues. Germline loops: CDR1 LGHDT, CDR2 YNNKEL (reference sequence). CDR3 in DNA: TGTGCCAGCAGCGTCCGGGGAGGGACCAACTATGGCTACACCTTC. It yields the protein CASSVRGGTNYGYTF. The whole variable domain, remainder taken from reference TRBV3-1 and TRBJ1-2, is DTAVSQTPKYLVTQMGNDKSIKCEQNLGHDTMYWYKQDSKKFLKIMFSYNNKELIINETVPNRFSPKSPDKAHLNLHINSLELGDSAVYFCASSVRGGTNYGYTFGSGTRLTVV.

This clonotype was found a few times. This sequence joins TRBV4-3 and TRBJ1-3; no clear D. Trimming took off 2 bases at V and 0 bases at J, with 14 bases between the two ends. This CDR3 has 17 residues. The germline V gene encodes CDR1 LGHNA and CDR2 YSLEER. The CDR3 loop reads CASSQRVQSYSGNTIYF. CDR3 DNA: TGCGCCAGCAGCCAAAGGGTACAATCATACTCTGGAAACACCATATATTTT.

The CDR3 spells CASSVGTGAYNEQFF. CDR3 DNA sequence: TGTGCCAGCAGCGTCGGGACAGGAGCCTACAATGAGCAGTTCTTC. The chain recombines TRBV7-2 with TRBJ2-1, with TRBD1 matching over 8 bases. The CDR3 has 15 amino acids. Germline V gene data show CDR1 as SGHTA and CDR2 as FQGNSA. With V trimmed by 5 bases and J by 2 bases, 5 bases remained unmatched.

Many counts were recorded for this clonotype. The rearrangement uses TRBV12-3 or TRBV12-4 and TRBJ2-2; the D is unclear. Trimming removed 2 bases at V and 6 bases at J, with 7 bases between. CDR3 size: 13 residues. In DNA form, the CDR3 reads TGTGCCAGCAGTTTATGGGGTCCCGGGGAGCTGTTTTTT. It codes for CASSLWGPGELFF.

This chain joins TRBV12-3 or TRBV12-4 and TRBJ1-3; D remains unclear. CDR3 size: 15 residues. V was clipped by 3 bases and J by 0 bases, with 9 bases between them. CDR3 sequence reads: CASSFNQYSGNTIYF. The CDR3 DNA sequence: TGTGCCAGCAGTTTTAATCAGTACTCTGGAAACACCATATATTTT.